The 19 T cell receptor beta chains presented below share a single source sample, sequenced in a study of neurological immune-mediated disorders. TCRdb fed the 5' RACE reads into MiXCR, producing one record per CDR3 protein. The data show around 53,000 distinct CDR3 sequences, about 4% seen once. Sequenced sample: PBMCs. These receptors originate from a man in his fifties with multiple sclerosis.

This clonotype showed up just a few times. The gene calls are TRBV21-1 and TRBJ1-1; TRBD1 is the table's D call and was not checked against the DNA. TRBV21-1 is noted as a pseudogene. This CDR3 is built from 21 residues. This chain's CDR3 is CASIGNSLWDTGGRNSAEAFF. DNA of the CDR3: TGTGCCAGTATTGGGAATTCCTTATGGGATACAGGGGGCCGGAACAGCGCTGAAGCTTTCTTT.

This clonotype was seen only a few times. The V and J genes are TRBV11-3 and TRBJ2-3; 7 bases are shared with TRBD2. The CDR3 loop spans 17 amino acids. V shed 0 bases, J shed 0 bases, and the junction held 6 bases outside the gene matches. Looked up from germline, CDR1 is SGHNT and CDR2 is YENEEA. The CDR3 loop reads CASSLDPLAESTDTQYF. CDR3 DNA sequence: TGTGCCAGCAGCTTAGACCCCCTAGCGGAAAGCACAGATACGCAGTATTTT.

This clonotype has ten or more counts. V usage is TRBV5-1 and J usage is TRBJ2-5; perhaps TRBD2 as D (6 bases). V lost 7 bases and J lost 1, with 11 bases in between. The CDR3 has 13 residues. Germline V lookup: CDR1 SGHRS, CDR2 YFSETQ. Here the CDR3 reads CASAGTRQETQYF. DNA of the CDR3: TGCGCCAGCGCCGGGACTCGCCAAGAGACCCAGTACTTC.

This clonotype has ten or more counts. The chain joins TRBV10-3 to TRBJ1-1; D unresolved. The length of the CDR3 is 12 residues. V lost 4 bases and J 10 bases, leaving 13 bases between the germline ends. In germline, CDR1 is ENHRY, CDR2 SYGVKD. The CDR3 DNA reads as TGTGCCATCAGTGCCGAGACGTCTCGAGCTTTCTTT. Its protein is CAISAETSRAFF.

This clonotype was recorded many times. CDR3 nucleotides: TGTGCCAGCAGGGAGACAGGGACCGAGCAGTACTTC. Translation gives CASRETGTEQYF. The V gene is TRBV2, the J gene TRBJ2-7, with 7 bases aligning to TRBD1. Per germline, CDR1 SNHLY and CDR2 FYNNEI. After removal of 6 bases from V and 6 bases from J, the junction contained 5 bases not matched to a gene. This CDR3 is 12 amino acids long.

This clonotype was seen more than once but under ten times. The junction and the germline gene differ at one end; a read error may be behind it. This chain links TRBV5-6 with TRBJ1-5, with 10 bases fitting TRBD1. The CDR3 loop spans 13 amino acids. Looked up from germline, CDR1 is SGHDT and CDR2 is YYEEEE. Written as DNA, the CDR3 is TGTGCCAGCAGCCGGGACAGGGGACAGCCCCAGAATTTT. Amino acids: CASSRDRGQPQNF. Variable domain in full (rest from reference TRBV5-6 and TRBJ1-5): DAGVTQSPTHLIKTRGQQVTLRCSPKSGHDTVSWYQQALGQGPQFIFQYYEEEERQRGNFPDRFSGHQFPNYSSELNVNALLLGDSALYLCASSRDRGQPQNFGDGTRLSIL.

This clonotype was seen many times. A read error may account for a junction end that differs from germline. The V gene is TRBV20-1, the J gene TRBJ1-5; D remains ambiguous. The CDR3 runs 12 residues. CDR1 and CDR2 from the germline V gene are DFQATT and SNEGSKA (reference sequence). CDR3 in DNA: TGCAGTGCTCTAAGCGGGAATCAGCCCCAGAATTTT. It encodes CSALSGNQPQNF.

The chain carries TRBV7-6 and TRBJ2-1, with TRBD2 identical over 11 bases. CDR1 is SGHVS, CDR2 FNYEAQ, per germline. Trimming cost V 5 bases and J 7 bases; bases outside gene matches: 7. The CDR3 loop spans 15 amino acids. CDR3 region: CASSLSGREVNEQFF. The CDR3 DNA follows: TGTGCCAGCAGCCTTAGCGGGAGGGAGGTGAATGAGCAGTTCTTC.

Many counts were recorded for this clonotype. This chain connects TRBV24-1 to TRBJ2-1, with D hard to call. The CDR3 length is 15 residues. Looked up from germline, CDR1 is KGHDR and CDR2 is SFDVKD. V was pared by 3 bases and J by 4 bases, with 12 bases between. In DNA form, the CDR3 reads TGTGCCACCAGTGATACGAAGATAACTTACAATGAGCAGTTCTTC. This sequence encodes CATSDTKITYNEQFF.

This clonotype was recorded many times. V is TRBV11-2 and J is TRBJ2-7; a weak D match, TRBD1 (7 bases). This CDR3 spans 14 amino acids. V dropped 3 bases and J dropped 4 bases, with 13 bases sitting between them. Germline lookup yields CDR1 SGHAT and CDR2 FQNNGV. The CDR3 here is CASSLNAGQYEQYF. The CDR3 DNA is TGTGCCAGCAGCTTGAATGCGGGACAGTACGAGCAGTACTTC.

This clonotype has more than one count but fewer than ten. V and J are TRBV20-1 and TRBJ2-2; D possibly corresponds to TRBD1 (6 bases). V lost 5 bases to trimming and J lost 4 bases, with 20 bases between them. Germline V gene data show CDR1 as DFQATT and CDR2 as SNEGSKA (reference sequence). The length of the CDR3 is 16 residues. DNA for the CDR3: TGCAGTGCTTCCCAGCTCAGGGGTAGTGGCACCGGGGAGCTGTTTTTT. Translating it yields CSASQLRGSGTGELFF.

In its sample, this clonotype was seen many times. The chain combines TRBV5-1 with TRBJ2-7; a possible D gene is TRBD2 (5 bases). The V end lost 3 bases, the J end lost 5 bases, and 12 bases lay between the germline ends. The CDR3 spans 13 residues. Germline V lookup: CDR1 SGHRS, CDR2 YFSETQ. DNA for the CDR3: TGCGCCAGCAGCTCACCGGGGATCGACGAGCAGTACTTC. Protein product: CASSSPGIDEQYF.

This clonotype came up many times. The chain combines TRBV7-9 with TRBJ2-1; tentatively, D is TRBD1 or TRBD2 (5 bases each). The V and J ends lost 5 bases and 7 bases respectively, with 12 bases between them. The CDR3 loop spans 13 amino acids. Per germline, CDR1 SEHNR and CDR2 FQNEAQ (reference sequence). DNA of the CDR3: TGTGCCAGCAGCCAAAGTGGGGGTAATGAGCAGTTCTTC. Protein sequence: CASSQSGGNEQFF.

This clonotype was recorded many times. V and J are TRBV6-1 and TRBJ2-3; TRBD2 matches at 8 bases. The germline gives CDR1 MNHNS, CDR2 SASEGT. The length of the CDR3 is 15 residues. V trimming: 2 bases; J trimming: 10 bases; junction bases outside the gene matches: 11. The CDR3 region is CASSESRTSYSPQYF. In nucleotides, the CDR3 is TGTGCCAGCAGTGAATCTCGGACTAGCTATTCCCCGCAGTATTTT.

This clonotype was observed at least ten times. The rearrangement uses TRBV2 and TRBJ2-7, with 7 bases lining up with TRBD1. The CDR3 length is 14 residues. The ends lost 8 bases at V and 10 bases at J; junction bases unmatched: 17. CDR1 SNHLY and CDR2 FYNNEI come from the germline V gene. The CDR3 DNA sequence: TGTGCCAGCCGCCCCCTAGGAGAGGGGGCGGAACAGTACTTC. As protein: CASRPLGEGAEQYF.

This clonotype was counted a few times. V is TRBV7-9 and J is TRBJ2-7; 10 positions match TRBD2. CDR1 SEHNR and CDR2 FQNEAQ come from the germline V gene (reference sequence). This CDR3 comprises 15 residues. V was pared by 5 bases and J by 7 bases, with 11 bases of the junction left unmatched. This CDR3 reads CASSPSEAGGPEQYF. CDR3 nucleotides: TGTGCCAGCAGCCCCTCCGAAGCGGGAGGGCCGGAGCAGTACTTC.

This clonotype was seen only a few times. The rearrangement joins TRBV15 to TRBJ2-3; the match to TRBD2 covers 9 bases. V lost 7 bases and J lost 3; bases outside the gene matches: 11. The CDR3 loop spans 16 amino acids. Per germline, CDR1 LNHNV and CDR2 YYDKDF (reference sequence). CDR3 sequence: CATNPIAGVETDTQYF. The CDR3 region has the DNA TGTGCCACCAACCCGATAGCGGGAGTTGAAACAGATACGCAGTATTTT.

This clonotype was detected many times. The V and J genes are TRBV29-1 and TRBJ2-5; perhaps D is TRBD1 or TRBD2 (7 bases each). The CDR3 spans 13 residues. The V end was cut by 3 bases, the J end by 2 bases, with 10 bases between. Germline CDR1 and CDR2: SQVTM and ANQGSEA. The CDR3, as DNA: TGCAGCGTTGACAGGGGGGGTCAAGAGACCCAGTACTTC. It codes for CSVDRGGQETQYF.

This clonotype was detected only a few times. The chain links TRBV5-6 to TRBJ2-7; 9 positions match TRBD2. In germline, CDR1 is SGHDT, CDR2 YYEEEE. The CDR3 loop spans 15 amino acids. Trimming took 0 bases from V and 4 from J; bases not matched to a gene: 5. As DNA, the CDR3 is TGTGCCAGCAGCTTGGTTCTAGCGGGAAAGTACGAGCAGTACTTC. Protein: CASSLVLAGKYEQYF.